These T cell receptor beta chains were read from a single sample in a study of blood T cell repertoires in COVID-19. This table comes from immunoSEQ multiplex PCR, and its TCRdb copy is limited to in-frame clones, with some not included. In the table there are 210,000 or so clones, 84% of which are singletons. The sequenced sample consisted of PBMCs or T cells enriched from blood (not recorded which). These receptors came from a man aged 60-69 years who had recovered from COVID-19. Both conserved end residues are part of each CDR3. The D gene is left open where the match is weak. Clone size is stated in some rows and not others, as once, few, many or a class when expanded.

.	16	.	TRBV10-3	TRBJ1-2	CAISEGSGTTNYGYTF	TGTGCCATCAGTGAGGGAAGCGGGACAACTAACTATGGCTACACCTTC
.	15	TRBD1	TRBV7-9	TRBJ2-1	CASSRRDRGFNEQFF	TGTGCCAGCAGCCGTAGGGACAGGGGCTTCAATGAGCAGTTCTTC
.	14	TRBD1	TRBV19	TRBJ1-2	CASRARDRDYGYTF	TGTGCCAGTAGGGCCCGGGACAGAGACTATGGCTACACCTTC
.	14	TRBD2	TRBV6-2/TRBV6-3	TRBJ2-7	CASSPGLAGYEQYF	TGTGCCAGCAGTCCGGGACTAGCAGGGTACGAGCAGTACTTC
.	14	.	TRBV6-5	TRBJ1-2	CASSPGGGRAGYTF	TGTGCCAGCAGTCCCGGGGGGGGGCGGGCCGGCTACACCTTC
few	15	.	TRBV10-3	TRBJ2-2	CAISEYSTNTGELFF	TGTGCCATCAGTGAGTACAGCACGAACACCGGGGAGCTGTTTTTT
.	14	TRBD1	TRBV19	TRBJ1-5	CASSGAGGNQPQHF	TGTGCCAGTAGTGGGGCAGGGGGTAATCAGCCCCAGCATTTT
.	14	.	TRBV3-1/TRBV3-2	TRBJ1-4	CASSPRTAGEKLFF	TGTGCCAGCAGCCCTAGGACGGCGGGGGAAAAACTGTTTTTT
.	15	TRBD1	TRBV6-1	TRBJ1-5	CASSEWDSVYQPQHF	TGTGCCAGCAGTGAATGGGACAGTGTTTATCAGCCCCAGCATTTT
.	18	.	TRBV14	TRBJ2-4	CASSQGRGWDLAKNIQYF	TGTGCCAGCAGCCAAGGCCGGGGTTGGGATCTAGCCAAAAACATTCAGTACTTC
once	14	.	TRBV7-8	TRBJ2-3	CASSLTGQTDTQYF	TGTGCCAGCAGCTTAACCGGACAGACAGATACGCAGTATTTT